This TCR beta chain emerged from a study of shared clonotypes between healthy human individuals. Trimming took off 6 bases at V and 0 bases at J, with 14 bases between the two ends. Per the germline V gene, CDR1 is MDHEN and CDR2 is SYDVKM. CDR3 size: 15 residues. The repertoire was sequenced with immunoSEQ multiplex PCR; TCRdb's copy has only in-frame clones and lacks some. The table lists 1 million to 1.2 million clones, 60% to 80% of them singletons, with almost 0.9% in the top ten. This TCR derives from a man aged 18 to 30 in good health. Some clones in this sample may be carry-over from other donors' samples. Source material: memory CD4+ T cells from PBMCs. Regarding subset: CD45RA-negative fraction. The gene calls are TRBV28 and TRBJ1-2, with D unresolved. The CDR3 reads CASSPTRRTNYGYTF. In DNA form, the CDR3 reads TGTGCCAGCAGCCCTACCCGACGGACTAACTATGGCTACACCTTC.